Reported below is one T cell receptor beta chain. Profiled with immunoSEQ multiplex PCR; TCRdb holds only in-frame clones, not every one. The sample holds about 1.5 million clones, roughly 96% seen once. The sample originates from a study of shared clonotypes between healthy human individuals. Study summary: CD4 naive cells filled three plates per donor, CD4 memory three, CD8 naive two and CD8 memory one.

CDR1 and CDR2 (germline): MNHEY, SVGAGI. There are 15 residues in the CDR3. Trimming left V 5 bases short and J 0 bases short, with 13 bases between. The sequence was obtained from a man aged 25 to 45 in good health. The sample comprised naive CD4+ T cells sorted from blood. Subset described: CD45RA+ positively selected. V usage is TRBV6-5 and J usage is TRBJ2-5; the D is unclear. This CDR3 reads CASSPQEAHQETQYF. In DNA form, the CDR3 reads TGTGCCAGCAGTCCCCAGGAAGCCCACCAAGAGACCCAGTACTTC.